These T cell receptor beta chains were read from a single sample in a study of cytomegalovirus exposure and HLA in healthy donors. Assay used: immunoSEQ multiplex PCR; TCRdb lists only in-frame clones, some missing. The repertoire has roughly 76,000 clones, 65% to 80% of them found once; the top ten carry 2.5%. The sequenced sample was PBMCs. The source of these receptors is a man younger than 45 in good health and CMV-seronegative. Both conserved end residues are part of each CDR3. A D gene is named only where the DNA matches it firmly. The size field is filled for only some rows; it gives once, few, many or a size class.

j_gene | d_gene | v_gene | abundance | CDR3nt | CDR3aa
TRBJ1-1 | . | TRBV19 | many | TGTGCCAGTAGTTACCGCTTATCCAGGAACTCGGAGGACACTGAAGCTTTCTTT | CASSYRLSRNSEDTEAFF
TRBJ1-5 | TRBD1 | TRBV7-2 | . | TGTGCCAGCAGTCGACAGGGTAGCAATCAGCCCCAGCATTTT | CASSRQGSNQPQHF
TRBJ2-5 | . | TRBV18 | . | TGTGCCAGCTCACCAATGACAGGACAAGAGACCCAGTACTTC | CASSPMTGQETQYF
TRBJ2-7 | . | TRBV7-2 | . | TGTGCCAGCAGCTTAGAAGGGGGACGCACCTACGAGCAGTACTTC | CASSLEGGRTYEQYF
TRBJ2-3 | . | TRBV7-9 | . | TGTGCCAGCAATAATAGAAGAAGTCCGGGCACAGATACGCAGTATTTT | CASNNRRSPGTDTQYF
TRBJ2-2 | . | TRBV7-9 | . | TGTGCCAGCAGCTTAGGGACAAACACCGGGGAGCTGTTTTTT | CASSLGTNTGELFF
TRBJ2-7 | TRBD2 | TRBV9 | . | TGTGCCAGCAGCGTTACTAGCGGGGGGATCTACGAGCAGTACTTC | CASSVTSGGIYEQYF
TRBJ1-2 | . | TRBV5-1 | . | TGCGCCAGCAGCCGAGAGGAACGGGATAACTATGGCTACACCTTC | CASSREERDNYGYTF
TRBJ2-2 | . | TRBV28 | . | TGTGCCAGCAGCCCCGGGACACCGAACACCGGGGAGCTGTTTTTT | CASSPGTPNTGELFF
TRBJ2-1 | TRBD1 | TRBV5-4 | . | TGTGCCAGCAGCTTGGACAGGGGGCCCTACAATGAGCAGTTCTTC | CASSLDRGPYNEQFF
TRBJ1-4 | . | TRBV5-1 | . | TGCGCCAGCAGCTTGGCAGGGGTACGTGAAAAACTGTTTTTT | CASSLAGVREKLFF
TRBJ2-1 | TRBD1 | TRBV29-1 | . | TGCAGCGTTGGCTACAGGGGAAGTGAGCAGTTCTTC | CSVGYRGSEQFF
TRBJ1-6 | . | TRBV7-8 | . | TGTGCCAGCAGCTTACAGGGTCATAATTCACCCCTCCACTTT | CASSLQGHNSPLHF